Each of the 2 T cell receptor beta chains below was sequenced from the same sample in a study of cytomegalovirus exposure and HLA in healthy donors. Researchers ran the PCR with 60 Vbeta and 13 Jbeta primers. The repertoire was sequenced with immunoSEQ multiplex PCR; TCRdb's copy has only in-frame clones and lacks some. The table includes 58,000 or so clones, 65% to 75% detected once. Sequenced input: PBMCs. The receptors come from a man in his fifties or sixties in good health and CMV-seropositive.

By share, this clone ranks as large. The chain uses TRBV19 and TRBJ2-2; a weak D match, TRBD2 (5 bases). Per the germline V gene, CDR1 is LNHDA and CDR2 is SQIVND (reference sequence). CDR3 size: 14 residues. V was cut by 0 bases and J by 7 bases, with 9 bases left in between. Written as DNA, the CDR3 is TGTGCCAGTAGTATAGATATAGCGCTCGGGGAGCTGTTTTTT. It is translated as CASSIDIALGELFF.

The rearrangement joins TRBV5-1 to TRBJ1-1, with 8 bases matching TRBD1. CDR3 size: 16 residues. Germline V gives CDR1 SGHRS, CDR2 YFSETQ. The J segment lost 9 bases and the V segment lost 0 bases, leaving 13 bases of the junction unmatched. The CDR3 loop reads CASSLDPVSGGVKAFF. The CDR3 DNA is TGCGCCAGCAGCTTGGACCCAGTGTCAGGGGGCGTTAAAGCTTTCTTT.